A single sample is the source of the 2 T cell receptor beta chains below, sequenced in a study of CD8+ T cells in alopecia areata. Treatment of the sample: oral pan-JAK inhibitor, 5-10 mg twice daily. Investigators isolated RNA and reverse transcribed it into cDNA to act as the sequencing template. Generated by immunoSEQ multiplex PCR, the TCRdb table keeps only in-frame clones and is missing some. The table has around 200,000 clones, roughly 50% seen once; the top ten hold 10% to 13%. Sequences were derived from CD8+ T cells sorted from blood, sampled at week 24, from a patient treated with tofacitinib. The receptors shown here come from a human donor with alopecia areata.

V is TRBV4-1 and J is TRBJ1-2; possible D gene TRBD1, 5 bases. This CDR3 has 15 amino acids. Germline V gene data show CDR1 as MGHRA and CDR2 as YSYEKL. V gave up 0 bases and J gave up 8 bases, with 16 bases separating them. CDR3 in DNA: TGCGCCAGCAGCCAAGAGGACGGGGCGTCGTTCGGCTACACCTTC. Encoded protein: CASSQEDGASFGYTF.

The chain employs TRBV27 and TRBJ2-3; D is unresolved. The V and J ends lost 4 bases and 6 bases respectively, with 8 bases between them. This CDR3 region has 12 residues. Germline CDR1 and CDR2: MNHEY and SMNVEV (reference sequence). CDR3 DNA sequence: TGTGCCAGCAGTTCCCGGCTGGATACGCAGTATTTT. Its protein product is CASSSRLDTQYF.